A single sample is the source of the 11 T cell receptor beta chains below, sequenced in a study of shared clonotypes between healthy human individuals. CD45RO negativity and positive selection for CCR7 defined naive CD8 cells, a population that excluded terminally differentiated effector memory CD45RA+ cells. Measured with immunoSEQ multiplex PCR; TCRdb has only the in-frame clones, and not every one. Found here are over 2 million clones, approximately 94% of them singletons; the top ten hold approximately 1.2%. The sequenced sample was naive CD8+ T cells sorted from blood. Receptors originate from a man aged 18 to 30 in good health.

This chain uses TRBV7-9 with TRBJ2-3; a possible D gene is TRBD1 (7 bases). This CDR3 region has 18 residues. Trimming cost V 7 bases and J 1 base, with 24 bases left between them. The germline V gene encodes CDR1 SEHNR and CDR2 FQNEAQ (reference sequence). The CDR3 loop reads CASIYRGLGQSRTDTQYF. The CDR3 DNA reads TGTGCCAGCATTTACAGGGGACTGGGGCAGTCACGCACAGATACGCAGTATTTT.

The chain has TRBV2 and TRBJ2-3; 7 bases are shared with TRBD1. Germline V gives CDR1 SNHLY, CDR2 FYNNEI. Trimming cost V 4 bases and J 2 bases; bases outside gene matches: 9. This CDR3 contains 16 residues. The DNA of the CDR3 is TGTGCCAGCAGTGGGCCTACAGGGGACCTCACAGATACGCAGTATTTT. This encodes CASSGPTGDLTDTQYF.

The sample holds one count of this clone. CDR3 nucleotides: TGTGCCAGCAGCTTAGTATCCTCCGGGCAGCCCCAGCATTTT. Protein product: CASSLVSSGQPQHF. The chain recombines TRBV7-6 with TRBJ1-5; D is unclear. V lost 1 base and J lost 7, with 11 bases in between. The CDR3 runs to 14 residues. Germline CDR1 reads SGHVS; CDR2 reads FNYEAQ.

This clone showed up just a few times. This chain uses TRBV5-1 with TRBJ2-3; 8 bases map to TRBD2. Per germline, CDR1 SGHRS and CDR2 YFSETQ. Trimming cost V 4 bases and J 0 bases; bases outside gene matches: 1. The CDR3 has 14 amino acids. The CDR3 DNA reads TGCGCCAGCAGCACGGGGGGGAGCACAGATACGCAGTATTTT. This gives the protein CASSTGGSTDTQYF.

As concerns this clone: Other DNA variants within this sample encode the same CDR3. The rearrangement joins TRBV27 to TRBJ1-5, with a tentative D call TRBD1 (5 bases). The germline CDR1 and CDR2 sequences are MNHEY and SMNVEV (reference sequence). Trimming shortened V by 6 bases and J by 4 bases, and 13 bases separated the two germline ends. CDR3 size: 14 residues. The CDR3 bases are TGTGCCAGCAGGACGGGGGTTGGGAATCAGCCCCAGCATTTT. It specifies CASRTGVGNQPQHF.

This clone occurred a few times. The chain combines TRBV5-1 with TRBJ2-7; D assignment may be TRBD1 or TRBD2 (5 bases each). Germline CDR1 SGHRS, CDR2 YFSETQ. This CDR3 has 15 amino acids. Trimming stripped 0 bases from V and 1 base from J, with 11 bases between. CDR3 sequence (DNA): TGCGCCAGCAGCTTGGACGGGGCAACATCCTACGAGCAGTACTTC. Translated, it gives CASSLDGATSYEQYF.

The chain recombines TRBV5-1 with TRBJ2-3, with a possible D match to TRBD1 (5 bases). Germline loops: CDR1 SGHRS, CDR2 YFSETQ. The ends were cut back, 9 bases at V and 0 bases at J, with 17 bases in the middle. CDR3 size: 15 residues. The CDR3 loop reads CATNQGESSTDTQYF. CDR3 coding DNA: TGCGCCACCAACCAAGGGGAATCTAGCACAGATACGCAGTATTTT. Full variable domain (missing parts from reference TRBV5-1 and TRBJ2-3): KAGVTQTPRYLIKTRGQQVTLSCSPISGHRSVSWYQQTPGQGLQFLFEYFSETQRNKGNFPGRFSGRQFSNSRSEMNVSTLELGDSALYLCATNQGESSTDTQYFGPGTRLTVL.

The V gene is TRBV7-9, the J gene TRBJ2-1; D is perhaps TRBD2 (5 bases). Between the trimmed V and J ends, which lost 1 base and 1 base, there was a span of 8 bases. Germline CDR1 is SEHNR and CDR2 is FQNEAQ (reference sequence). The length of the CDR3 is 15 residues. The CDR3 DNA sequence: TGTGCCAGCAGCTTAGGAAGAGGGTCCTACAATGAGCAGTTCTTC. Encoded protein: CASSLGRGSYNEQFF.

The rearrangement joins TRBV4-3 to TRBJ2-1, with D possibly being TRBD1 or TRBD2 (6 bases each). Trimming stripped 5 bases from V and 7 bases from J, with 12 bases between. Per the germline V gene, CDR1 is LGHNA and CDR2 is YSLEER. The CDR3 has 13 residues. DNA of the CDR3: TGCGCCAGCAGCTCTCGAGGGGGGAATGAGCAGTTCTTC. It translates to CASSSRGGNEQFF.

This chain joins TRBV19 and TRBJ1-6; D may be TRBD1 (6 bases). V was shortened by 5 bases and J by 8 bases, with 16 bases between the two germline ends. The V gene's germline CDR1 is LNHDA and CDR2 SQIVND (reference sequence). The CDR3 is 15 amino acids. The CDR3 DNA reads TGTGCCAGTAGTGACGGGACACCGTCATATTCACCCCTCCACTTT. It codes for CASSDGTPSYSPLHF. Based on the CDR3 plus reference TRBV19 and TRBJ1-6, the full variable domain is DGGITQSPKYLFRKEGQNVTLSCEQNLNHDAMYWYRQDPGQGLRLIYYSQIVNDFQKGDIAEGYSVSREKKESFPLTVTSAQKNPTAFYLCASSDGTPSYSPLHFGNGTRLTVT.

This rearrangement joins TRBV5-5 to TRBJ2-3; no clear D. Germline V gives CDR1 SGHKS, CDR2 YYEKEE (reference sequence). Trimming took 2 bases from V and 2 from J, leaving 12 bases between them. CDR3 length equals 15 residues. CDR3 DNA sequence: TGTGCCAGCAGCTTTCCGGTGGGAATCACAGATACGCAGTATTTT. Translation gives CASSFPVGITDTQYF.